Included here is one T cell receptor beta chain sequence, with context. This sample stems from a study of blood T cell repertoires in COVID-19. The assay was immunoSEQ multiplex PCR, and TCRdb's table has in-frame clones only and misses some. Of about 280,000 clones listed, around 90% are singletons. The CDR3 runs 14 residues. The J segment lost 10 bases and the V segment lost 5 bases, leaving 13 bases of the junction unmatched. Germline loops: CDR1 MDHEN, CDR2 SYDVKM. The material sequenced was PBMCs or T cells enriched from blood (not recorded which). The clonotype was recovered from a man between 40 and 49 years old who had been exposed to COVID-19. This chain uses TRBV28 with TRBJ1-1; 7 bases agree with TRBD1. The CDR3 nucleotides read TGTGCCAGCAGTCAATATGGGACAGATAAAGGAGCTTTCTTT. Translation: CASSQYGTDKGAFF.